Listed below are T cell receptor beta chains from one sample, sequenced in a study of early T cells in non-severe SARS-CoV-2 infection. TCRdb reanalysed the 5' RACE reads using MiXCR and keeps one entry per CDR3 protein. The sample lists about 57,000 distinct CDR3 sequences, 10% to 15% occurring once. Sequencing was done on a sample of whole blood. Receptors were obtained from an adult who was a healthcare worker with PCR-confirmed SARS-CoV-2 infection or an uninfected control (not recorded which). Both conserved end residues are part of each CDR3. D genes are given only for firm matches. Size tells how often a clone was seen (once, few, many) or the class of an expanded clone, and some rows leave it out.

d_gene | j_gene | v_gene | abundance | CDR3nt | CDR3aa
- | TRBJ1-2 | TRBV2 | many | TGTGCCAGCAGAGATCCCACGGAGGGCTATGGCTACACCTTC | CASRDPTEGYGYTF
- | TRBJ1-6 | TRBV4-3 | many | TGCGCCAGCAGCCAAGTCGCCGGGTCACCCCTCCACTTT | CASSQVAGSPLHF
TRBD1 | TRBJ1-6 | TRBV5-6 | - | TGTGCCAGCAGCTCGGACAGGGGCCCTAGGAATTCACCCCTCCACTTT | CASSSDRGPRNSPLHF
- | TRBJ2-3 | TRBV11-2 | many | TGTGCCAGCAGCTTAGCCAGCACAGATACGCAGTATTTT | CASSLASTDTQYF
- | TRBJ1-2 | TRBV12-3/TRBV12-4 | many | TGTGCCAGCAGCCTAACAGGTTATGGCTACACCTTC | CASSLTGYGYTF
TRBD1 | TRBJ2-7 | TRBV3-1 | many | TGTGCCAGCAGCCCCTGGACAGGAACCTACGAGCAGTACTTC | CASSPWTGTYEQYF
TRBD1 | TRBJ2-2 | TRBV10-2 | - | TGCGCCAGCAGAGACAGGGGATTGCCCGGGGAGCTGTTTTTT | CASRDRGLPGELFF
- | TRBJ1-1 | TRBV5-5 | many | TGTGCCAGCAGCTTCGGGGCCAGGGAGGACACTGAAGCTTTCTTT | CASSFGAREDTEAFF
- | TRBJ1-5 | TRBV18 | many | TGTGCCAGCTCTCTCAGGACAGGCAATCAGCCCCAGCATTTT | CASSLRTGNQPQHF
TRBD2 | TRBJ2-5 | TRBV20-1 | many | TGCAGTGCTATTCCCAGCGGGGCGCTAGAGACCCAGTACTTC | CSAIPSGALETQYF
- | TRBJ1-6 | TRBV6-5 | many | TGTGCCAGCAGTTTGGGACTTTTAAATTCACCCCTCCACTTT | CASSLGLLNSPLHF
TRBD2 | TRBJ2-3 | TRBV20-1 | many | TGCAGTGCTAGAGATTCCTCACTAGCGGGGCCTAGCACAGATACGCAGTATTTT | CSARDSSLAGPSTDTQYF
- | TRBJ2-3 | TRBV5-1 | - | TGCGCCAGCAGCTTCTTAGGGGCTAGCACAGATACGCAGTATTTT | CASSFLGASTDTQYF
- | TRBJ2-5 | TRBV29-1 | many | TGCAGCCCCCCAGGGTTCGAGACCCAGTACTTC | CSPPGFETQYF
- | TRBJ1-5 | TRBV7-2 | few | TGTGCCAGCAGCGCCGATAGCAATCAGCCCCAGCATTTT | CASSADSNQPQHF
TRBD2 | TRBJ2-3 | TRBV6-4 | many | TGTGCCAGCAGTCCCCTAGCGGGGGAGGGCACAGATACGCAGTATTTT | CASSPLAGEGTDTQYF
- | TRBJ2-7 | TRBV27 | many | TGTGCCAGCAGCGGCGGCTCCTACGAGCAGTACTTC | CASSGGSYEQYF
TRBD1 | TRBJ1-2 | TRBV6-2/TRBV6-3 | many | TGTGCCAGCAGATTACCCCCGGGACAGCTTTCTAACTATGGCTACACCTTC | CASRLPPGQLSNYGYTF
- | TRBJ2-3 | TRBV6-5 | many | TGTGCCAGCAGTCCGACCCAGATCGTAGTCCCAGATACGCAGTATTTT | CASSPTQIVVPDTQYF
- | TRBJ2-3 | TRBV4-2 | many | TGTGCCAGCAGCCAAGATTCAGATACGCAGTATTTT | CASSQDSDTQYF
TRBD2 | TRBJ2-3 | TRBV20-1 | - | TGCAGTGCTATAGGTCTAGCGGGGGTGATCAGGACAGATACGCAGTATTTT | CSAIGLAGVIRTDTQYF
- | TRBJ1-2 | TRBV5-6 | many | TGTGCCAGCAGCTTGGGCAGGGTGAACTATGGCTACACCTTC | CASSLGRVNYGYTF
- | TRBJ1-2 | TRBV29-1 | many | TGCAGCGTTGAAGGGACCAGGGGCAACGGCTACACCTTC | CSVEGTRGNGYTF
- | TRBJ1-1 | TRBV11-3 | - | TGTGCCAGCAGCTCCTACGAGTCGGCTGAAGCTTTCTTT | CASSSYESAEAFF
- | TRBJ2-7 | TRBV27 | many | TGTGCCAGCAGTTTCAGGCGGGCGTACTCCTACGAGCAGTACTTC | CASSFRRAYSYEQYF
TRBD1 | TRBJ1-1 | TRBV9 | few | TGTGCCAGCTCCCAGGGGGCGCTTAGAGGCACTGAAGCTTTCTTT | CASSQGALRGTEAFF
- | TRBJ2-3 | TRBV11-2 | many | TGTGCCAGCAGCTTAGATCGGCAAAAGAGGTATTTT | CASSLDRQKRYF
- | TRBJ1-4 | TRBV7-6 | many | TGTGCCAGCAGCTTAGCGGGGGGCGGTGAAAAACTGTTTTTT | CASSLAGGGEKLFF
- | TRBJ2-3 | TRBV12-3/TRBV12-4 | many | TGTGCCAGCAGTTTAGCGGTAGGGGGTACAGATACGCAGTATTTT | CASSLAVGGTDTQYF
- | TRBJ2-5 | TRBV20-1 | many | TGCAGTGCTAGAGATCATAGGAGTAGCTACGTGACCCAGTACTTC | CSARDHRSSYVTQYF